This T cell receptor beta chain was obtained from a study of cytomegalovirus exposure and HLA in healthy donors. To note about this clone: The antigen is undetermined.

Broader study findings: Trimming of TCR beta V- and J-genes showed a link, identified in a later analysis, to a missense DCLRE1C variant. The analysis excluded some indistinguishable V segments, including TRBV6-2 and TRBV6-3.

V was pared by 5 bases and J by 3 bases, with 7 bases of the junction left unmatched. This CDR3 comprises 15 residues. CDR1 and CDR2 from the germline V gene are SEHNR and FQNEAQ (reference sequence). The PCR was carried out with 60 Vbeta primers and 13 Jbeta primers. TCRdb's copy holds only in-frame clones and misses some; the assay was immunoSEQ multiplex PCR. The data contain over 150,000 clones, more than 80% of them seen just once; the ten biggest clones take up approximately 7%. Everyone who donated was a healthy bone marrow donor. The chain links TRBV7-9 to TRBJ2-7; TRBD2 aligns across 10 bases. Sequences were obtained from PBMCs. The sequence was obtained from a woman aged 25 to 39 in good health and CMV-seropositive. The CDR3 coding sequence is TGTGCCAGCAGCGGACGGACTAGCGGTCTCTACGAGCAGTACTTC. Protein: CASSGRTSGLYEQYF.